The TCR beta chain under discussion was sequenced for a study of T-cell memory formation after mild COVID-19 (dated by TCRdb to about 2021). Background for the entire study: TCR sequence clusters from the two donors were largely donor specific. The cohort comprised two young, previously healthy adult volunteers, one female and one male. T-cell clones expanding and contracting after mild COVID-19 in a couple of donors were tracked by longitudinal TCRalpha and TCRbeta repertoire sequencing.

The instrument given in TCRdb is Illumina NovaSeq 6000. TCRalpha and TCRbeta cDNA libraries were constructed by 5'RACE with constant-segment primers, with sample barcodes and unique molecular identifiers being introduced. Trizol reagent was used to extract RNA from every sample. Amplification of the libraries took two PCR steps, and the second step added a second sample barcode plus Illumina TruSeq adapters. Sequencing of libraries was performed on an Illumina NovaSeq with 2 x 150 bp paired-end reads. The paper's data handling went like this. Reads were demultiplexed and collapsed into UMI-guided consensus sequences with migec v1.2.7. Using mixcr v2.1.11, UMI consensuses were aligned to TRA and TRB V and J templates and then assembled into clonotypes. A clonotype was counted as expanded or contracted only when both edgeR and NoisET called the clonotype significant, with the noise models trained on biological replicates. For edgeR calls, the cutoffs were a false discovery rate-adjusted p below 0.01 and a log2 fold-change threshold of 1. As an exploratory analysis of dynamics, max-normalized trajectories of the 1000 most abundant clonotypes were examined by PCA with hierarchical clustering. The CD4 or CD8 phenotype of responding clones was assigned using the separately sequenced CD4+ and CD8+ repertoires. TCRdb reran the public reads through fastp at Q25 and MiXCR, keeping productive beta chains. CDR3 protein duplicates are merged, each entry listing the most common genes and DNA. V and J calls and clone size were set by TCRdb, not the authors. This sample lists 35,000 to 55,000 distinct CDR3 sequences; less than 9.5% were detected once. Over 9.5% of the sample comes from the top ten.

Results and caveats for the whole study, not just this receptor: From day 15 to 85, contracting clones showed balanced CD4/CD8 phenotypes, whereas a second wave of clones that expanded from day 15 to 37 leaned towards CD4+. Whether the second-wave clones peaking on day 37 were SARS-CoV-2 specific was not confirmed. Contracting CD4+ clones were located mainly in the CM and EM memory subsets, whereas CD8+ clones were found to be enriched in EMRA. The detection of some responding clones in pre-infection memory suggests that pre-existing cross-reactive memory T cells joined the SARS-CoV-2 response. The study covered only two mild cases, and larger cohorts including severe cases with pre-infection samples were considered necessary.

Remarks on this clonotype: Its antigen is currently not known. Base qualities are not at hand, and no much larger clone is one base apart.

Ficoll-Paque density gradient centrifugation was the method used to isolate PBMCs. This sequence was found in an adult woman who had mild COVID-19 (a few samples of this study predate the infection). The sample titles of this study are shuffled in the database, so cell type and time point are left out; the donor was told from shared clones. The sequenced material came from PBMCs or a T cell subset sorted from them (not recorded which).

The CDR3 here reads CASSSALTGLRSSPLHF. The DNA sequence follows: TGTGCCAGCAGTTCCGCCCTTACGGGACTCAGGAGTTCACCCCTCCACTTT. The chain couples TRBV6-2 or TRBV6-3 to TRBJ1-6; the D region possibly corresponds to TRBD1 (5 bases align). Per the germline V gene, MNHEY is the CDR1 and SVGEGT is the CDR2. The cysteine opens and the phenylalanine closes a CDR3 of 17 amino acids. The sequence is cut down to CDR3 DNA, 51 bases in frame from base 1. Cut back by 4 bases and 9 bases, the V and J ends lie 22 bases apart.